This TCR beta chain derives from a study of blood T cell repertoires in COVID-19. Clones were sequenced by immunoSEQ multiplex PCR, and TCRdb holds only the in-frame ones, with some missing. Among roughly 210,000 clones listed, around 84% were seen once. The V gene's germline CDR1 is WNHNN and CDR2 SYGVQD (reference sequence). The CDR3 has 15 amino acids. Trimming at V came to 0 bases and at J to 9 bases, leaving 7 bases not matched to a gene. Sequencing used peripheral blood. The chain uses TRBV10-1 and TRBJ2-4; 8 bases are shared with TRBD2. The source is a woman aged 80 or over with COVID-19, enrolled during active disease. CDR3 in DNA: TGCGCCAGCAGTGAGTCGACGAGCGGGGGTATCATTCAGTACTTC. This encodes CASSESTSGGIIQYF.